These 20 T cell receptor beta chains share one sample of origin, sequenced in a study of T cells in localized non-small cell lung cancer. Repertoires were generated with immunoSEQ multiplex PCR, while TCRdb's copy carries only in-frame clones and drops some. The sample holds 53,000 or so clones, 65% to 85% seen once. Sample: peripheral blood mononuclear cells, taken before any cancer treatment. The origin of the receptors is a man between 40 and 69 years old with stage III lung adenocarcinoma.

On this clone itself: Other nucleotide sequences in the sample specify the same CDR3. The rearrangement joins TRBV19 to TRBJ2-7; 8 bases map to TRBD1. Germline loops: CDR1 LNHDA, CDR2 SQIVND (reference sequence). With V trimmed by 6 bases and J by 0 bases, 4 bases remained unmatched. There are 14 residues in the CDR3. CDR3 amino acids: CASSLGTGSYEQYF. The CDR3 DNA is TGTGCCAGTAGCCTGGGGACAGGCTCCTACGAGCAGTACTTC.

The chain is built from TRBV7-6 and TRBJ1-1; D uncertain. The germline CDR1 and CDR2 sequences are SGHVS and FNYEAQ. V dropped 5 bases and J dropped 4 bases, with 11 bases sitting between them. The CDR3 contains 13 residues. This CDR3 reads CASSLLESTEAFF. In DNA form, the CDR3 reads TGTGCCAGCAGCCTACTGGAGAGCACTGAAGCTTTCTTT.

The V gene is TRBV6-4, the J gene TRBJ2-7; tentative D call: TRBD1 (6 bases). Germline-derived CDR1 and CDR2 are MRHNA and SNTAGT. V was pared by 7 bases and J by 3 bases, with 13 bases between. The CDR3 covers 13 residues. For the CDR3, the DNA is TGTGCCAGCACCACCGCGGACAGCTACGAGCAGTACTTC. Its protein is CASTTADSYEQYF.

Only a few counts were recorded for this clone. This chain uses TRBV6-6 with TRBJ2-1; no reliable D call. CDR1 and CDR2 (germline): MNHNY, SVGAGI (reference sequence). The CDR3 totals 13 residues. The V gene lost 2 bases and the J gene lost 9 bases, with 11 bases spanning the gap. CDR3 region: CASSYRSGSEQFF. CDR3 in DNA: TGTGCCAGCAGTTACAGGAGTGGTAGTGAGCAGTTCTTC.

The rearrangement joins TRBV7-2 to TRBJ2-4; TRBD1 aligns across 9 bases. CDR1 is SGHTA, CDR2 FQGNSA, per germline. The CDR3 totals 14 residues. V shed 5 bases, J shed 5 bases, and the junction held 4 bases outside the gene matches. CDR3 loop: CASSPRQGENIQYF. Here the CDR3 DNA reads TGTGCCAGCAGCCCCCGACAGGGGGAAAACATTCAGTACTTC.

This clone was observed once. CDR3 sequence: CASSFQGGIDTQYF. The DNA of the CDR3 is TGCGCCAGCAGCTTCCAGGGTGGTATAGATACGCAGTATTTT. The chain carries TRBV5-1 and TRBJ2-3, with a possible D match to TRBD1 (5 bases). The germline V gene has CDR1 SGHRS and CDR2 YFSETQ. V lost 2 bases and J 5 bases, leaving 12 bases between the germline ends. The CDR3 has 14 residues.

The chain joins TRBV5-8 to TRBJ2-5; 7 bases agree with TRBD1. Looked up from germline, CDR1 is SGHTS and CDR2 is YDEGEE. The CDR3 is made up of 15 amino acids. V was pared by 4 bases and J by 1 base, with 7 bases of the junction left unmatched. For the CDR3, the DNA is TGTGCCAGCAGCATAGGGACAGCAGTCCAAGAGACCCAGTACTTC. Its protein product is CASSIGTAVQETQYF.

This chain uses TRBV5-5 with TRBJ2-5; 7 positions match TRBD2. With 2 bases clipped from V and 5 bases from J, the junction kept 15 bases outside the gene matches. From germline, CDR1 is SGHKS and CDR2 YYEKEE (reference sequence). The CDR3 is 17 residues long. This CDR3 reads CASSFDRGRADGETQYF. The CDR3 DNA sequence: TGTGCCAGCAGCTTCGATCGTGGGAGGGCGGACGGTGAGACCCAGTACTTC.

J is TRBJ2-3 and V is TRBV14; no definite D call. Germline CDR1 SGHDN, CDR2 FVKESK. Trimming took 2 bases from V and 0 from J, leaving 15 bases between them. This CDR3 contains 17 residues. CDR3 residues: CASSQSKGGPSTDTQYF. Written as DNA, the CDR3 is TGTGCCAGCAGCCAAAGCAAAGGCGGCCCTAGCACAGATACGCAGTATTTT.

This CDR3 reads CASKSGRARDEQFF. The DNA of the CDR3 is TGTGCCAGCAAAAGCGGGAGGGCCCGCGATGAGCAGTTCTTC. The J gene is TRBJ2-1, the V gene TRBV6-1; 10 nucleotides align to TRBD2. Germline V CDR1 and CDR2: MNHNS, SASEGT. This CDR3 contains 14 residues. J lost 8 bases, V lost 7 bases, and 8 bases had no gene match.

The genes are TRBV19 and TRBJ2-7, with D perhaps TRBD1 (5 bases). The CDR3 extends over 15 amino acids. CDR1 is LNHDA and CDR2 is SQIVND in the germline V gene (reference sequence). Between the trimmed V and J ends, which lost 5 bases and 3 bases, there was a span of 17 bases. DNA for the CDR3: TGTGCCAGTAGTCTTGACAGATCCGAGGACTACGAGCAGTACTTC. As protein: CASSLDRSEDYEQYF.

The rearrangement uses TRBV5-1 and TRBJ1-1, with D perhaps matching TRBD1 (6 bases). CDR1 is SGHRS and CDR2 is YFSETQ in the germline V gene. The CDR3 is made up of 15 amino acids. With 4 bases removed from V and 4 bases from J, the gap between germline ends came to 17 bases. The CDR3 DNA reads TGCGCCAGCAGCGACGGACAGTTGGGGGGCACTGAAGCTTTCTTT. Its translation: CASSDGQLGGTEAFF.

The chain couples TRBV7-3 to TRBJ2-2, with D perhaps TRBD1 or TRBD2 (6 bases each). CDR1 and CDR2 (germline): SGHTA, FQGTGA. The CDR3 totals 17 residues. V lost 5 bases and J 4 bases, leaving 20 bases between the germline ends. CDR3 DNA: TGTGCCAGCAGCCCCACCGAGGGGGGACGCGGCACCGGGGAGCTGTTTTTT. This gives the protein CASSPTEGGRGTGELFF.

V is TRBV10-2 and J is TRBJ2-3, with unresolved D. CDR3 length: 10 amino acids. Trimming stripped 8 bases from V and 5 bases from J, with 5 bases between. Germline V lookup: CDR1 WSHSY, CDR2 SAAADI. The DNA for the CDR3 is TGCGCCAGCCTTGGAGATACGCAGTATTTT. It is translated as CASLGDTQYF.

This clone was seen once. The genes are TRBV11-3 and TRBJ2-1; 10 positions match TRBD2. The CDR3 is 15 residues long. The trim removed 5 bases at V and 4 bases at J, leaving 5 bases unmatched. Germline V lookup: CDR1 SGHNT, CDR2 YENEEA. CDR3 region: CASSPVAGGYNEQFF. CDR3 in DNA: TGTGCCAGCAGCCCAGTAGCGGGGGGTTACAATGAGCAGTTCTTC. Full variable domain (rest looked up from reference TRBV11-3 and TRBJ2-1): EAGVVQSPRYKIIEKKQPVAFWCNPISGHNTLYWYLQNLGQGPELLIRYENEEAVDDSQLPKDRFSAERLKGVDSTLKIQPAELGDSAVYLCASSPVAGGYNEQFFGPGTRLTVL.

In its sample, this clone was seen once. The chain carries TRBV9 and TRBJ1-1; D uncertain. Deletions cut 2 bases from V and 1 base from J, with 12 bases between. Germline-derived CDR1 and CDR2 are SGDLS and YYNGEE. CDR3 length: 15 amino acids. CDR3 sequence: CASSVLRAANTEAFF. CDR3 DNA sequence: TGTGCCAGCAGCGTCTTACGCGCGGCGAACACTGAAGCTTTCTTT.

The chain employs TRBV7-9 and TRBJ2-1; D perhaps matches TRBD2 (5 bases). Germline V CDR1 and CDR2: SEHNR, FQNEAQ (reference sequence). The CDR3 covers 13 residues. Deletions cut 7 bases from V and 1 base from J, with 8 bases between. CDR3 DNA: TGTGCCAGCAACCTAGCATCCTACAATGAGCAGTTCTTC. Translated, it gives CASNLASYNEQFF.

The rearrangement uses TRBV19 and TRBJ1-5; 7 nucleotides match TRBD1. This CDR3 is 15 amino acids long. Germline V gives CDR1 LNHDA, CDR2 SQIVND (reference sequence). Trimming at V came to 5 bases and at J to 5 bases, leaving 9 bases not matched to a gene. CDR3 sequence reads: CASSFDRDLDQPQHF. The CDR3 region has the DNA TGTGCCAGTAGTTTCGACAGGGATTTGGATCAGCCCCAGCATTTT.

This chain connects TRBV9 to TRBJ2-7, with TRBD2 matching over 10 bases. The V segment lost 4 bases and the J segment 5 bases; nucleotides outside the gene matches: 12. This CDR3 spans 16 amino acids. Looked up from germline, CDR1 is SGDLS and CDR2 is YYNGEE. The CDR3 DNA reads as TGTGCCAGCAGCCCGCCGTCGAGTAGCGGGGGGCACGAGCAGTACTTC. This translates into CASSPPSSSGGHEQYF.

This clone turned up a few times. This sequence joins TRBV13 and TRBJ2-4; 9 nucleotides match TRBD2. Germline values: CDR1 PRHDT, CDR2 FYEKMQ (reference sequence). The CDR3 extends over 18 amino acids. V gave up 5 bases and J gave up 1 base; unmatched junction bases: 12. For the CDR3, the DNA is TGTGCCAGCAGCCGTGGGAGACTAGCGGCTTTCGCCAAAAACATTCAGTACTTC. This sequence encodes CASSRGRLAAFAKNIQYF.